This paragraph covers one T cell receptor (beta chain) sequence. Deletions cut 2 bases from V and 4 bases from J, with 21 bases between. The CDR3 runs to 17 residues. Germline V gene sequence: CDR1 MNHEY, CDR2 SMNVEV (reference sequence). Clones were read by immunoSEQ multiplex PCR, and TCRdb kept only the in-frame ones, dropping some. In the table there are about 18,000 clones, 60% to 80% of which are singletons. This sample is drawn from a study of OX40 agonist ivuxolimab in advanced cancers. The clonotype was recovered from an adult with an advanced solid tumor such as melanoma, head and neck, liver or kidney cancer. The starting material was CD4+ or CD8+ T cells sorted from blood, obtained in a trial of the OX40 agonist ivuxolimab. The V call is TRBV27, the J call TRBJ2-7; D gene uncertain. The CDR3 DNA sequence: TGTGCCAGCAGTTTACGGGTCCGGCAGAGAGAGGCTTACGAGCAGTACTTC. Translating it yields CASSLRVRQREAYEQYF.